This is a list of T cell receptor beta chains from one sample in a study of vaccination and CD4 T cells after COVID-19. Using its own MiXCR run on the PCR reads, TCRdb lists one record per CDR3 protein. Here the sample spans 18,000 or so distinct CDR3 sequences, 51% being singletons. Their antigens are not known. Sequences were derived from CD4+ T cells from blood, cultured in vitro, sampled about 7 months after SARS-CoV-2 vaccination. The source of these receptors is a human donor who had recovered from COVID-19. Both conserved end residues are part of each CDR3. A D gene is named only where the DNA matches it firmly. Only part of the rows carry a size: once, few, many, or a class if the clone is expanded.

v_call,d_call,clone_size,cdr3_length,j_call,cdr3_nt,cdr3_aa
TRBV5-5,NA,once,13,TRBJ1-1,TGTGCCAGCAGCTTGGTCGAGGATTCTGAAGCTTTCTTT,CASSLVEDSEAFF
TRBV6-2/TRBV6-3,NA,NA,11,TRBJ1-2,TGTGCCAGCAGTTACATAGGTGGCTACACCTTC,CASSYIGGYTF
TRBV7-9,TRBD2,NA,16,TRBJ2-1,TGTGCCAGCAGCTTACCAGCGGGGAGCTCCAACAATGAGCAGTTCTTC,CASSLPAGSSNNEQFF
TRBV20-1,TRBD1,NA,16,TRBJ1-1,TGCAGTGCTAGAGTCTTAAAGACAGGGCCGAACACTGAAGCTTTCTTT,CSARVLKTGPNTEAFF
TRBV7-9,NA,few,14,TRBJ1-2,TGTGCCAGCAGCTTACCAGGTGCTAACTATGGCTACACCTTC,CASSLPGANYGYTF
TRBV6-1,NA,NA,12,TRBJ2-5,TGTGCCAGCAGCCAGGCGCTCGAGACCCAGTACTTC,CASSQALETQYF
TRBV20-1,NA,few,13,TRBJ1-6,TGCAGTGCTAGACCCCCCGGGTGGTCACCCCTCCACTTT,CSARPPGWSPLHF
TRBV27,NA,few,14,TRBJ1-2,TGTGCCAGCAGTTATACCGGGCTAGGGGGGGGCTACACCTTC,CASSYTGLGGGYTF
TRBV7-9,NA,NA,15,TRBJ1-6,TGTGCCAGCAGCTTAATGTTAGCAGGGTACGAGGCCCTCCACTTT,CASSLMLAGYEALHF
TRBV4-1,TRBD1,once,17,TRBJ2-6,TGCGTCAGCAGCCTGAAGGGACAGGGCACTGGGGCCAACGTCCTGACTTTC,CVSSLKGQGTGANVLTF
TRBV20-1,NA,NA,13,TRBJ1-1,TGCAGTGCCCATGACAGTTCCGGAACTGAAGCTTTCTTT,CSAHDSSGTEAFF
TRBV20-1,TRBD1,few,14,TRBJ1-4,TGCAGTGCTCGAGAAAGACAGGGGAATGAAAAACTGTTTTTT,CSARERQGNEKLFF
TRBV6-4,TRBD1,few,14,TRBJ1-1,TGTGCCAGCAGAAACCGGACAGGGAAGACTGAAGCTTTCTTT,CASRNRTGKTEAFF
TRBV4-1,NA,NA,17,TRBJ1-3,TGCGCCAGCAGCCAAGGGATCGCAGGATCGCGGGGAAACACCATATATTTT,CASSQGIAGSRGNTIYF
TRBV11-2,NA,NA,13,TRBJ1-5,TGTGCCAGCAGCTCCGGTTTGGATCAGCCCCAGCATTTT,CASSSGLDQPQHF
TRBV24-1,TRBD1,NA,15,TRBJ2-2,TGTGCCACCAGTAAATGGTCAGGGGGACCCGGGGAGCTGTTTTTT,CATSKWSGGPGELFF
TRBV6-1,TRBD2,few,15,TRBJ2-2,TGTGCCAGCAGGGAAGCGGGGGGGCGAACCGGGGAGCTGTTTTTT,CASREAGGRTGELFF
TRBV23-1,TRBD1,few,17,TRBJ2-5,TGCGCCAGCAGTCAATATCGCTCGGCGGGACAGGAAGAGACCCAGTACTTC,CASSQYRSAGQEETQYF
TRBV6-2/TRBV6-3,NA,NA,15,TRBJ2-4,TGTGCCAGCAGTTTCCGTCCTTTAGCCAAAAACATTCAGTACTTC,CASSFRPLAKNIQYF
TRBV7-7,TRBD1,medium-sized,15,TRBJ1-5,TGTGCTAGCAGCCCAGACAGGGACGGCAATCAGCCCCAGCATTTT,CASSPDRDGNQPQHF
TRBV6-1,TRBD1,few,14,TRBJ1-6,TGTGCCAGCAGTGAAGGGCGGGACAGGGGAGCCCTCCACTTT,CASSEGRDRGALHF
TRBV19,TRBD2,NA,14,TRBJ2-7,TGTGCCAGTAGCCTAGCGGGGGAAAGCTACGAGCAGTACTTC,CASSLAGESYEQYF
TRBV7-9,NA,few,10,TRBJ2-2,TGTGCCAGCACCGACGGGGAGCTGTTTTTT,CASTDGELFF
TRBV20-1,TRBD1,NA,15,TRBJ1-1,TGCAGTGCTAGTGAGGGTGCAGGGGGAAGTACTGAAGCTTTCTTT,CSASEGAGGSTEAFF
TRBV7-2,NA,medium-sized,14,TRBJ1-2,TGTGCCAGCAGCTTGTTACGGGGTTACTATGGCTACACCTTC,CASSLLRGYYGYTF
TRBV15,NA,NA,14,TRBJ2-4,TGTGCCACCAGCAGAGGGCTACCCAAAAACATTCAGTACTTC,CATSRGLPKNIQYF
TRBV20-1,NA,once,13,TRBJ1-1,TGCAGTGCTAGAGTAGGGGGTGGGGCTGAAGCTTTCTTT,CSARVGGGAEAFF
TRBV5-1,TRBD2,few,17,TRBJ2-5,TGCGCCAGCAGCTTGGCCCCGACTAGCGGGGGGTTGGAGACCCAGTACTTC,CASSLAPTSGGLETQYF
TRBV20-1,TRBD2,medium-sized,15,TRBJ2-5,TGCAGTGCTAGAGAGGAGGGAGGGGTTGGAGAGACCCAGTACTTC,CSAREEGGVGETQYF
TRBV25-1,NA,few,14,TRBJ1-2,TGTGCCAGCAGTGAATCCCAGGCGAACTATGGCTACACCTTC,CASSESQANYGYTF
TRBV5-1,TRBD1,NA,15,TRBJ1-2,TGCGCCAGCAGCTTGACCCTACAGGGGTACTATGGCTACACCTTC,CASSLTLQGYYGYTF
TRBV15,NA,medium-sized,14,TRBJ2-3,TGTGCCACCAGCAGAGAGCGGGGCACAGATACGCAGTATTTT,CATSRERGTDTQYF
TRBV15,NA,NA,13,TRBJ2-1,TGTGCCACCAGCAGAGATAACGGGGGTGAGCAGTTCTTC,CATSRDNGGEQFF
TRBV19,NA,few,13,TRBJ1-6,TGTGCCAGTAGTATTGAGGACAATTCACCCCTCCACTTT,CASSIEDNSPLHF
TRBV7-2,NA,NA,16,TRBJ1-3,TGTGCCAGCAGCTTAGGGATACATAGCTCTGGAAACACCATATATTTT,CASSLGIHSSGNTIYF
TRBV20-1,TRBD2,once,13,TRBJ2-7,TGCAGTGGAAGGGCGGGACTAACCTACGAGCAGTACTTC,CSGRAGLTYEQYF
TRBV24-1,NA,few,12,TRBJ2-3,TGTGCCACCGGCAGAGCGGGCGATACGCAGTATTTT,CATGRAGDTQYF
TRBV7-9,NA,NA,12,TRBJ2-1,TGTGCCAGCAGCTTAGTGTCAGGTGAGCAGTTCTTC,CASSLVSGEQFF
TRBV7-3,TRBD1,few,16,TRBJ1-5,TGTGCCAGCAGCACTCCCGGGACAGGGGTGAGTCAGCCCCAGCATTTT,CASSTPGTGVSQPQHF
TRBV20-1,TRBD2,once,14,TRBJ2-7,TGCAGTGCTCCACCGGGACTAGCGGGCTACGAGCAGTACTTC,CSAPPGLAGYEQYF
TRBV18,TRBD1,once,18,TRBJ2-1,TGTGCCAGCTCACCACCGAAGCGTACAGGGGGTATCTACAATGAGCAGTTCTTC,CASSPPKRTGGIYNEQFF
TRBV7-6,TRBD1,few,13,TRBJ2-1,TGTGCCAGCAGCACGGGACAGCATAATGAGCAGTTCTTC,CASSTGQHNEQFF
TRBV2,NA,NA,11,TRBJ2-1,TGTGCCAGCAGTGCCGCGTGGGGGCAGTTCTTC,CASSAAWGQFF
TRBV11-3,NA,NA,14,TRBJ1-1,TGTGCCAGCAGCTTAGATACAGCCCGGGCTGAAGCTTTCTTT,CASSLDTARAEAFF
TRBV6-2/TRBV6-3,TRBD1,NA,16,TRBJ1-2,TGTGCCAGCAGTTACGCCCCGGGACAGAATAACTATGGCTACACCTTC,CASSYAPGQNNYGYTF
TRBV12-3/TRBV12-4,NA,NA,15,TRBJ2-5,TGTGCCAGCAGCCCTACCAGGGACTACCAAGAGACCCAGTACTTC,CASSPTRDYQETQYF
TRBV6-1,TRBD2,once,15,TRBJ2-7,TGTGCCAGCAGGGGAATAGCGGGAGGGAAAAGTGAGCAGTACTTC,CASRGIAGGKSEQYF
TRBV4-1,TRBD2,NA,16,TRBJ2-7,TGCGCCAGCAGCCTACGACTAGCGGGACGCTCCTACGAGCAGTACTTC,CASSLRLAGRSYEQYF
TRBV5-8,NA,NA,17,TRBJ1-5,TGTGCCAGCAGCTTGGGGGTCGGGACGGATAGCAATCAGCCCCAGCATTTT,CASSLGVGTDSNQPQHF
TRBV12-3/TRBV12-4,TRBD2,NA,17,TRBJ2-5,TGTGCCAGCAGTACTACTCCGGGACTAGCGGCTCAAGAGACCCAGTACTTC,CASSTTPGLAAQETQYF
TRBV7-2,NA,NA,14,TRBJ2-4,TGTGCCAGCAGCTTAGCCGGGGAGGAAAACATTCAGTACTTC,CASSLAGEENIQYF
TRBV7-9,NA,few,14,TRBJ2-1,TGTGCCAGCAGCTTACAGGCTAGAAACAATGAGCAGTTCTTC,CASSLQARNNEQFF
TRBV24-1,TRBD1,NA,15,TRBJ2-7,TGTGCCACCAGTGATTCGGGACAGGGTATGGACGAGCAGTACTTC,CATSDSGQGMDEQYF
TRBV20-1,NA,few,15,TRBJ1-6,TGCAGTGCTAGAGGCGGGAGTTCGGAGGATTCACCCCTCCACTTT,CSARGGSSEDSPLHF
TRBV19,TRBD2,NA,13,TRBJ2-7,TGTGCCAGTAGTGCTAGCGGGGGATACGAGCAGTACTTC,CASSASGGYEQYF